This entry lists 23 T cell receptor beta chains sequenced from one sample in a study of blood T cell repertoires in COVID-19. The data were produced by immunoSEQ multiplex PCR, yet TCRdb's version contains in-frame clones alone and is incomplete. The sample shows some 70,000 clones, around nine tenths of them seen only once. The sequencing sample was made of peripheral blood. These receptors were collected from a man aged 45 to 65 with active COVID-19.

In DNA form, the CDR3 reads TGTGCCAGCAGTGAGTCCATGAACACTGAAGCTTTCTTT. The encoded protein is CASSESMNTEAFF. V gene TRBV6-1 combines with J gene TRBJ1-1; D unclear. There are 13 residues in the CDR3. V lost 3 bases and J lost 0, with 5 bases in between. CDR1 and CDR2 from the germline V gene are MNHNS and SASEGT.

This chain joins TRBV28 and TRBJ2-5; 9 bases are a match to TRBD1. Germline CDR1 MDHEN, CDR2 SYDVKM. This CDR3 has 13 residues. V was clipped by 7 bases and J by 8 bases; unmatched bases: 8. The CDR3 coding sequence is TGTGCCAGCACGGTGAGACAGGGGGGCACCCAGTACTTC. As protein: CASTVRQGGTQYF.

The V and J genes are TRBV12-3 or TRBV12-4 and TRBJ1-2, with a possible D match to TRBD1 (6 bases). This CDR3 has 12 amino acids. Trimming pared 6 bases from V and 3 bases from J, leaving 8 bases between. In nucleotides, the CDR3 is TGTGCCAGCAGGAACAGGGACTATGGCTACACCTTC. This encodes CASRNRDYGYTF.

Details on this clone: Other DNA sequences in the same sample also yield this CDR3. V and J are TRBV4-2 and TRBJ2-1, with 11 bases matching TRBD2. Per germline, CDR1 LGHNA and CDR2 YNFKEQ. V dropped 2 bases and J dropped 4; count of bases not matched to a gene: 1. The CDR3 runs to 15 residues. CDR3 DNA sequence: TGTGCCAGCAGCCAAACTAGCGGGAGATACAATGAGCAGTTCTTC. Its translation is CASSQTSGRYNEQFF.

V usage is TRBV30 and J usage is TRBJ1-2; 9 bases align to TRBD1. CDR1 is GTSNPN and CDR2 is SVGIG in the germline V gene (reference sequence). The CDR3 contains 14 residues. With V trimmed by 2 bases and J by 6 bases, 7 bases remained unmatched. CDR3 amino acids: CAWSLGQGRDGYTF. The CDR3 nucleotides are TGTGCCTGGAGTTTGGGACAGGGTAGGGATGGCTACACCTTC.

The chain carries TRBV3-1 (or the pseudogene TRBV3-2) and TRBJ1-5; a weak D match, TRBD1 (5 bases). There are 17 residues in the CDR3. CDR1 is LGHDT and CDR2 is YNNKEL in the germline V gene (reference sequence). V was cut by 1 base and J by 1 base, with 14 bases left in between. CDR3 DNA: TGTGCCAGCAGCCAAGGGGGCGGGGTTTCGAGCAATCAGCCCCAGCATTTT. Its translation: CASSQGGGVSSNQPQHF.

The chain joins TRBV2 to TRBJ2-7, with 11 bases aligning to TRBD2. Losses at the gene ends were 10 bases for V and 0 bases for J; bases not matched to a gene: 8. Per germline, CDR1 SNHLY and CDR2 FYNNEI. The CDR3 consists of 15 residues. The CDR3 loop reads CATKTSGVPSYEQYF. DNA for the CDR3: TGTGCCACGAAGACTAGCGGGGTTCCCTCCTACGAGCAGTACTTC.

V gene TRBV24-1 combines with J gene TRBJ2-2, with 8 bases fitting TRBD1. V lost 2 bases, J lost 5 bases, and 3 bases stayed unmatched. The CDR3 is 15 residues long. The germline CDR1 and CDR2 sequences are KGHDR and SFDVKD. The CDR3 loop is CATSDWTGRTGELFF. Written as DNA, the CDR3 is TGTGCCACCAGTGATTGGACAGGGAGGACCGGGGAGCTGTTTTTT.

The chain is built from TRBV21-1 and TRBJ2-1; TRBD2 is the table's D call and was not checked against the DNA. TRBV21-1 is recorded as a pseudogene. The CDR3 sequence is 15 residues long. In DNA, the CDR3 is TGTGCCAGCAGCACCAGACTAGCGGGAGAGAATGAGCAGTTCTTC. Amino acids: CASSTRLAGENEQFF.

This clone was seen more than once but under ten times. The chain uses TRBV9 and TRBJ2-1, with D perhaps matching TRBD2 (6 bases). The CDR3 is 13 residues long. Trimming left V 3 bases short and J 14 bases short, with 18 bases between. CDR1 and CDR2 (germline): SGDLS, YYNGEE. CDR3: CASSAGSGLGEFF. DNA of the CDR3: TGTGCCAGCAGCGCAGGCTCGGGACTGGGGGAGTTCTTC.

This chain joins TRBV6-2 or TRBV6-3 and TRBJ2-2; 7 bases match TRBD1. Germline CDR1 is MNHEY and CDR2 is SVGEGT. J lost 0 bases, V lost 0 bases, and 4 bases had no gene match. This CDR3 has 17 residues. CDR3 in DNA: TGTGCCAGCAGTTACTCGAGGACAGGAACGAACACCGGGGAGCTGTTTTTT. Protein sequence: CASSYSRTGTNTGELFF.

The V and J genes are TRBV6-1 and TRBJ2-7; D not certain. The V gene's germline CDR1 is MNHNS and CDR2 SASEGT. There are 14 residues in the CDR3. Deletions cut 3 bases from V and 3 bases from J, with 12 bases between. CDR3 DNA sequence: TGTGCCAGCAGTGAGAAAGGCAGACTCTACGAGCAGTACTTC. Its protein product is CASSEKGRLYEQYF.

The chain uses TRBV24-1 and TRBJ2-5; TRBD1 matches at 9 bases. Trimming at V came to 6 bases and at J to 3 bases, leaving 4 bases not matched to a gene. CDR1 is KGHDR and CDR2 is SFDVKD in the germline V gene. This CDR3 has 14 amino acids. CDR3 protein: CATSPGQGEETQYF. In DNA form, the CDR3 reads TGTGCCACCAGTCCGGGACAGGGAGAAGAGACCCAGTACTTC.

V is TRBV2 and J is TRBJ1-2; 7 nucleotides agree with TRBD1. The length of the CDR3 is 12 residues. After removal of 9 bases from V and 3 bases from J, the junction contained 4 bases not matched to a gene. Germline V gene sequence: CDR1 SNHLY, CDR2 FYNNEI. CDR3 DNA sequence: TGTGCCAGAGGGGACAGTGACTATGGCTACACCTTC. Translated: CARGDSDYGYTF.

This clone was counted a few times. V usage is TRBV27 and J usage is TRBJ1-5; 9 bases align to TRBD1. The length of the CDR3 is 16 residues. Trimming cost V 6 bases and J 0 bases; bases outside gene matches: 6. CDR1 and CDR2 from the germline V gene are MNHEY and SMNVEV (reference sequence). CDR3 DNA sequence: TGTGCCAGCAGGCCGGGACAGGGTCATAGCAATCAGCCCCAGCATTTT. As protein: CASRPGQGHSNQPQHF.

The V call is TRBV5-1, the J call TRBJ2-7; weak D call: TRBD2 (6 bases). Deletions cut 4 bases from V and 6 bases from J, with 17 bases between. CDR3 length: 14 amino acids. CDR1 and CDR2 (germline): SGHRS, YFSETQ. CDR3 nucleotides: TGCGCCAGCAGCACGGGCCCGGAGGGTCTCGAGCAGTACTTC. It specifies CASSTGPEGLEQYF. Using reference TRBV5-1 and TRBJ2-7 for the parts outside the CDR3, the full variable domain is KAGVTQTPRYLIKTRGQQVTLSCSPISGHRSVSWYQQTPGQGLQFLFEYFSETQRNKGNFPGRFSGRQFSNSRSEMNVSTLELGDSALYLCASSTGPEGLEQYFGPGTRLTVT.

The gene calls are TRBV4-3 and TRBJ1-1; unclear D gene. Trimming stripped 0 bases from V and 0 bases from J, with 5 bases between. The CDR3 is made up of 14 amino acids. In germline, CDR1 is LGHNA, CDR2 YSLEER. Here the CDR3 reads CASSQDVVNTEAFF. The DNA for the CDR3 is TGCGCCAGCAGCCAAGATGTAGTGAACACTGAAGCTTTCTTT.

The genes are TRBV9 and TRBJ1-6, with D perhaps TRBD1 (5 bases). This CDR3 region has 14 residues. From germline, CDR1 is SGDLS and CDR2 YYNGEE. V gave up 7 bases and J gave up 7 bases, with 15 bases separating them. The CDR3 DNA reads TGTGCCAGCTCTTTGGGGGGGGAGAATTCACCCCTCCACTTT. Translating gives CASSLGGENSPLHF.

This sequence joins TRBV9 and TRBJ1-3; 8 positions agree with TRBD1. CDR1 and CDR2 from the germline V gene are SGDLS and YYNGEE. Losses at the gene ends were 4 bases for V and 2 bases for J; bases not matched to a gene: 2. The CDR3 has 14 amino acids. CDR3 bases: TGTGCCAGCAGCCAGACAGGGGCTGGAAACACCATATATTTT. Translated: CASSQTGAGNTIYF.

The CDR3 region is CASSYLTGANQPQHF. The CDR3 bases are TGTGCCAGCAGTTACCTTACAGGGGCCAATCAGCCCCAGCATTTT. The chain carries TRBV6-5 and TRBJ1-5; the match to TRBD1 covers 7 bases. Germline V gives CDR1 MNHEY, CDR2 SVGAGI. There are 15 residues in the CDR3. Germline trimming cut 2 bases from V and 3 bases from J; bases unmatched to any gene: 4.

This chain joins TRBV7-9 and TRBJ2-1; 10 bases match TRBD1. This CDR3 comprises 15 residues. Germline lookup yields CDR1 SEHNR and CDR2 FQNEAQ (reference sequence). The V and J ends lost 5 bases and 8 bases, in that order; junction bases with no gene match: 9. CDR3 region: CASSAPGQGIHEQFF. CDR3 in DNA: TGTGCCAGCAGCGCGCCGGGACAGGGGATCCATGAGCAGTTCTTC.

The rearrangement links TRBV19 to TRBJ2-3; 7 nucleotides line up with TRBD1. The CDR3 covers 16 residues. CDR1 and CDR2 from the germline V gene are LNHDA and SQIVND (reference sequence). The trim removed 6 bases at V and 2 bases at J, leaving 11 bases unmatched. The CDR3 bases are TGTGCCAGTAGGGGATCCGGGACAGCTACCACAGATACGCAGTATTTT. It is translated as CASRGSGTATTDTQYF.

The CDR3 reads CASSQDAGLRTGELFF. The CDR3 nucleotides read TGCGCCAGCAGCCAAGATGCGGGGTTGAGAACCGGGGAGCTGTTTTTT. The gene calls are TRBV4-3 and TRBJ2-2, with a weak D call TRBD2 (6 bases). The CDR3 totals 16 residues. Trimming left V 0 bases short and J 5 bases short, with 13 bases between. CDR1 and CDR2 from the germline V gene are LGHNA and YSLEER.